The text below deals with one T cell receptor beta chain. Its antigen is unidentified. 5'-RACE, quantitative and with molecular barcodes, yielded the TCR beta libraries. TCRdb itself ran the 5' RACE reads through MiXCR, one entry per CDR3 protein. This sample has a few hundred thousand distinct CDR3 sequences; 20% occur once, and the top ten carry less than 9.5%. These data are taken from a study of CD8 T cells in ankylosing spondylitis. Regarding the study as a whole: Earlier authors reported some of these motif variants in reactive arthritis synovial fluid and blood. Apparently characteristic of ankylosing spondylitis blood was a TCR beta motif (eight highly homologous variants).

V lost 3 bases, J lost 13 bases, and 10 bases lay in between. The CDR3 contains 12 residues. The sequenced sample was blood, either unsorted or a sorted T cell fraction (not recorded which). V is TRBV12-3 or TRBV12-4 and J is TRBJ1-6; D possibly corresponds to TRBD1 (5 bases). The receptor was derived from a male donor with ankylosing spondylitis or in good health (not recorded which). The CDR3 DNA reads TGTGCCAGCAGTTTCCGGGGCCAGCCCCTCCACTTT. This sequence encodes CASSFRGQPLHF.